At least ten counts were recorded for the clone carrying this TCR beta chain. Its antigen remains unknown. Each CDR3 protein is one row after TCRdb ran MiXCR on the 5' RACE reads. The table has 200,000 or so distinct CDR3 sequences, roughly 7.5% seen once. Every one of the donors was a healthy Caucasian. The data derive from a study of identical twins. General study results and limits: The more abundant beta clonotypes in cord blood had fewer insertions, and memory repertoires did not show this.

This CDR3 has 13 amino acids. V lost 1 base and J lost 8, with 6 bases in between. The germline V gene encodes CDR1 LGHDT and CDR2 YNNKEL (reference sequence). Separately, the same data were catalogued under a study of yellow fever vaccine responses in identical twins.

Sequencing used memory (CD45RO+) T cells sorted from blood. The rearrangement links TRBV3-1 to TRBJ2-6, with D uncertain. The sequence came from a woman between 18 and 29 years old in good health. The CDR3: CASSQVVTNVLTF. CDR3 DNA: TGTGCCAGCAGCCAAGTGGTAACCAACGTCCTGACTTTC.